The 8 T cell receptor beta chains below all came from one sample that was sequenced in a study of preoperative IRX-2 immunotherapy in early breast cancer. The method was immunoSEQ multiplex PCR; TCRdb's version includes in-frame clones alone and lacks a portion of them. The sample shows about 89,000 clones, 80% to 90% of them seen only once. Treatment of the sample: preoperative locoregional IRX-2 cytokine immunotherapy. Sequences were derived from tumor tissue, sampled after IRX-2 immunotherapy. The receptors here all came from a human donor with breast cancer.

The gene calls are TRBV1 and TRBJ1-1. TRBV1 is an annotated pseudogene. The CDR3 has 16 amino acids. The CDR3 reads CASSQDRFGENTEAFF. DNA of the CDR3: TGCGCCAGCAGCCAAGACCGTTTTGGAGAGAACACTGAAGCTTTCTTT.

The chain employs TRBV14 and TRBJ1-2; no firm D call. The CDR3 is 15 amino acids. Per germline, CDR1 SGHDN and CDR2 FVKESK. V was trimmed by 0 bases and J by 4 bases, leaving 12 bases between them. CDR3 DNA: TGTGCCAGCAGCCAAGATCTTCGGACGGGCTATGGCTACACCTTC. Translation: CASSQDLRTGYGYTF. The entire variable domain, with the rest obtained from reference TRBV14 and TRBJ1-2, is as follows: EAGVTQFPSHSVIEKGQTVTLRCDPISGHDNLYWYRRVMGKEIKFLLHFVKESKQDESGMPNNRFLAERTGGTYSTLKVQPAELEDSGVYFCASSQDLRTGYGYTFGSGTRLTVV.

This clone was observed a handful of times. The rearrangement links TRBV11-3 to TRBJ2-1, with unresolved D. V lost 5 bases and J 0 bases, leaving 14 bases between the germline ends. The CDR3 length is 16 residues. Germline V gene sequence: CDR1 SGHNT, CDR2 YENEEA. In DNA, the CDR3 is TGTGCCAGCAGCCAAACCGGAGCACTCTCCTACAATGAGCAGTTCTTC. This codes for CASSQTGALSYNEQFF.

The chain carries TRBV7-6 and TRBJ2-7, with TRBD1 identical over 7 bases. The germline gives CDR1 SGHVS, CDR2 FNYEAQ. Losses at the gene ends were 5 bases for V and 7 bases for J; bases not matched to a gene: 11. The CDR3 contains 14 residues. CDR3 DNA: TGTGCCAGCAGCGCTACGTTCAAACAGGGGGAGCAGTACTTC. As protein: CASSATFKQGEQYF.

In DNA form, the CDR3 reads TGTGCCACCAGCAGAGAACCCATAGGGACCGAAGGAAACACCATATATTTT. Translation: CATSREPIGTEGNTIYF. V is TRBV15 and J is TRBJ1-3; the D gene is possibly TRBD1 (5 bases). The CDR3 has 17 residues. V was shortened by 0 bases and J by 4 bases, with 16 bases between the two germline ends. CDR1 and CDR2 from the germline V gene are LNHNV and YYDKDF (reference sequence).

The chain combines TRBV28 with TRBJ1-3, with TRBD1 as a possible D gene (5 bases). The CDR3 has 15 residues. Germline V CDR1 and CDR2: MDHEN, SYDVKM. The V and J ends lost 5 bases and 0 bases respectively, with 11 bases between them. In DNA, the CDR3 is TGTGCCAGCAGTGGGTATAGGGGCTCTGGAAACACCATATATTTT. It specifies CASSGYRGSGNTIYF.

The CDR3 DNA sequence: TGCAGCGTTGGTCAGAATACACTATCCTACGAGCAGTACTTC. Translated, it gives CSVGQNTLSYEQYF. V and J are TRBV29-1 and TRBJ2-7, with D hard to call. The V end lost 4 bases, the J end lost 1 base, and 14 bases lay between the germline ends. Germline-derived CDR1 and CDR2 are SQVTM and ANQGSEA. The CDR3 is 14 residues long.

The chain is built from TRBV5-1 and TRBJ2-5; TRBD2 matches 12 bases. This CDR3 contains 15 residues. J was trimmed by 2 bases and V by 5 bases; bases with no gene match: 4. Germline V gene sequence: CDR1 SGHRS, CDR2 YFSETQ. The CDR3 region is CASSSLAGGQETQYF. Written as DNA, the CDR3 is TGCGCCAGCAGTTCTCTAGCGGGGGGGCAAGAGACCCAGTACTTC.